The rows below give T cell receptor beta chains drawn from one sample of a study of a mutant IDH1 vaccine in newly diagnosed glioma. Produced via immunoSEQ multiplex PCR; TCRdb's table is partial and in-frame only. The sample contains 43,000 or so clones, over 80% of which appear only once. Their antigens remain unidentified. Sequencing was performed on PBMCs, taken from a glioma patient whose treatment included an IDH1 peptide vaccine. The receptors originated from a man over 45 with glioma. Each CDR3 is given with its conserved first and last residue. D genes are given only for firm matches. Where a row states a size, it is once, few, many or the class of an expanded clone; other rows omit it.

size	D	J	V	CDR3	DNA
NA	TRBD1	TRBJ2-7	TRBV18	CASSDRDRTYEQYF	TGTGCCAGCTCAGACCGGGACAGGACCTACGAGCAGTACTTC
NA	NA	TRBJ1-1	TRBV10-1	CASNKGRTEAFF	TGCGCCAGCAACAAAGGGCGTACTGAAGCTTTCTTT
NA	NA	TRBJ2-3	TRBV19	CASSINGFSTDTQYF	TGTGCCAGTAGTATTAACGGCTTTAGCACAGATACGCAGTATTTT
once	NA	TRBJ1-2	TRBV6-6	CASSYSSGADGYTF	TGTGCCAGCAGTTACTCGTCTGGGGCAGATGGCTACACCTTC
NA	TRBD2	TRBJ2-3	TRBV7-9	CASSTAGGRTDTQYF	TGTGCCAGCAGCACGGCGGGGGGGCGCACAGATACGCAGTATTTT
medium-sized	TRBD2	TRBJ2-5	TRBV5-1	CASSLERGSGETQYF	TGCGCCAGCAGCTTGGAGCGGGGAAGCGGCGAGACCCAGTACTTC
NA	NA	TRBJ2-7	TRBV5-6	CASSLEGAWEQYF	TGTGCCAGCAGCTTGGAAGGGGCTTGGGAGCAGTACTTC
NA	NA	TRBJ2-7	TRBV7-9	CASSLNTEVHEQYF	TGTGCCAGCAGCTTAAACACTGAGGTCCACGAGCAGTACTTC
NA	NA	TRBJ2-3	TRBV4-1	CASSQGARDTDTQYF	TGCGCCAGCAGCCAAGGCGCTAGGGACACAGATACGCAGTATTTT
NA	NA	TRBJ1-1	TRBV5-1	CASSPPMNTEAFF	TGCGCCAGCAGCCCCCCCATGAACACTGAAGCTTTCTTT
NA	NA	TRBJ2-1	TRBV7-2	CASSPAGAYNEQFF	TGTGCCAGCAGCCCCGCGGGGGCTTACAATGAGCAGTTCTTC
NA	NA	TRBJ2-5	TRBV25-1	CASSEYIRWGFEETQYF	TGTGCCAGCAGTGAATATATTCGGTGGGGATTCGAGGAGACCCAGTACTTC
NA	TRBD1	TRBJ1-4	TRBV28	CASSLWDSNEKLFF	TGTGCCAGCAGTTTGTGGGACAGTAATGAAAAACTGTTTTTT
NA	NA	TRBJ2-7	TRBV5-8	CASSLVLGYEQYF	TGTGCCAGCAGCTTGGTGCTCGGGTACGAGCAGTACTTC
NA	NA	TRBJ2-2	TRBV7-7	CASSPIRGNRELFF	TGTGCTAGCAGCCCCATTCGTGGGAACAGGGAGCTGTTTTTT
NA	NA	TRBJ2-5	TRBV28	CASQASLETQYF	TGTGCCAGCCAGGCCTCATTAGAGACCCAGTACTTC
NA	NA	TRBJ2-5	TRBV19	CASRENGRETQYF	TGTGCCTCTAGGGAGAACGGGAGAGAGACCCAGTACTTC
NA	TRBD1	TRBJ2-3	TRBV4-1	CASSPGQGRDTQYF	TGCGCCAGCAGCCCTGGACAGGGACGAGATACGCAGTATTTT
NA	NA	TRBJ1-2	TRBV10-2	CASSTGSGIYGYTF	TGCGCCAGCAGTACGGGTTCGGGGATCTATGGCTACACCTTC
NA	NA	TRBJ1-1	TRBV6-6	CASSYSVTGEAFF	TGTGCCAGCAGTTACTCTGTGACAGGTGAAGCTTTCTTT
NA	TRBD1	TRBJ1-2	TRBV6-5	CASSYARTGLYGYTF	TGTGCCAGCAGTTACGCGCGGACAGGGCTCTATGGCTACACCTTC
once	NA	TRBJ2-7	TRBV23-1	CARVLFGLGLYEQYF	TGCGCCAGAGTATTATTCGGTCTCGGGTTATACGAGCAGTACTTC
NA	TRBD2	TRBJ2-5	TRBV6-5	CASSYALAGVETQYF	TGTGCCAGCAGTTACGCACTAGCGGGGGTAGAGACCCAGTACTTC
NA	NA	TRBJ2-1	TRBV29-1	CSGGQSEQFF	TGCAGCGGGGGGCAATCTGAGCAGTTCTTC
once	TRBD1	TRBJ1-2	TRBV29-1	CSVDLQGVVGYTF	TGCAGCGTTGATCTACAGGGGGTAGTTGGCTACACCTTC
NA	NA	TRBJ2-6	TRBV6-4	CASSDSAEGGANVLTF	TGTGCCAGCAGTGACTCGGCGGAGGGTGGGGCCAACGTCCTGACTTTC
NA	NA	TRBJ1-4	TRBV6-5	CASRGRQEKLFF	TGTGCCAGCAGGGGCCGACAGGAAAAACTGTTTTTT
NA	TRBD2	TRBJ2-3	TRBV5-6	CASSLDLRGGTDTQYF	TGTGCCAGCAGCTTGGATTTGCGGGGGGGCACAGATACGCAGTATTTT
NA	NA	TRBJ2-5	TRBV30	CAWSSRGKETQYF	TGTGCCTGGAGCTCTCGTGGGAAAGAGACCCAGTACTTC
NA	NA	TRBJ2-7	TRBV19	CASSSGTTGSYEQYF	TGTGCCAGTAGTTCCGGGACCACGGGCTCCTACGAGCAGTACTTC
NA	TRBD1	TRBJ2-7	TRBV5-5	CASSLLGQLPTQQYF	TGTGCCAGCAGCTTGCTGGGACAGTTACCTACGCAGCAGTACTTC
medium-sized	NA	TRBJ1-1	TRBV4-3	CASSQDWGRDTEAFF	TGCGCCAGCAGCCAAGACTGGGGGCGGGACACTGAAGCTTTCTTT
NA	NA	TRBJ1-5	TRBV19	CASSIATRQPQHF	TGTGCCAGTAGTATAGCGACAAGGCAGCCCCAGCATTTT
NA	TRBD1	TRBJ1-2	TRBV5-4	CASSPGQGTYGYTF	TGTGCCAGCAGCCCAGGACAGGGGACCTATGGCTACACCTTC
NA	TRBD2	TRBJ2-1	TRBV7-8	CASSVLAGANEQFF	TGTGCCAGCAGCGTACTAGCGGGGGCCAATGAGCAGTTCTTC
NA	TRBD2	TRBJ2-1	TRBV27	CASAELAVPNEQFF	TGTGCCAGCGCCGAACTAGCGGTACCCAATGAGCAGTTCTTC
NA	TRBD1	TRBJ2-3	TRBV6-4	CASGGQGAQYF	TGTGCCAGCGGCGGACAGGGAGCGCAGTATTTT
NA	TRBD1	TRBJ2-2	TRBV2	CASSYRGDTGELFF	TGTGCCAGCAGTTACAGGGGGGACACCGGGGAGCTGTTTTTT
NA	NA	TRBJ1-5	TRBV28	CASSGLHQPQHF	TGTGCCAGTTCCGGACTGCATCAGCCCCAGCATTTT
NA	NA	TRBJ1-5	TRBV6-1	CASRARHYSNQPQHF	TGTGCCAGCAGGGCAAGACACTATAGCAATCAGCCCCAGCATTTT
NA	NA	TRBJ1-5	TRBV10-3	CAITSDKVNQPQHF	TGTGCCATCACTTCCGACAAAGTCAATCAGCCCCAGCATTTT
NA	NA	TRBJ1-6	TRBV15	CATSGRSSPLHF	TGTGCCACCAGCGGTAGATCCTCCCCCCTCCACTTT